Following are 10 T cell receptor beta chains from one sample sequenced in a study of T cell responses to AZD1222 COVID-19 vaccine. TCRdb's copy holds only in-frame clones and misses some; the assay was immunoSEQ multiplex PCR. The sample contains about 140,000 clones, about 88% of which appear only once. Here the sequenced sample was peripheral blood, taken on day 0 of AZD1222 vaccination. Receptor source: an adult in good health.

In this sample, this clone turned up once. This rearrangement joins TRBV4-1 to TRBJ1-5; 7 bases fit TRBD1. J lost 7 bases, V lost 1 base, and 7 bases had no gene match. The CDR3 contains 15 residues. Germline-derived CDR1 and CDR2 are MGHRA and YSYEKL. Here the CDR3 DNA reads TGCGCCAGCAGCCAAGGACAGGGCCTAGGCCAGCCCCAGCATTTT. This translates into CASSQGQGLGQPQHF.

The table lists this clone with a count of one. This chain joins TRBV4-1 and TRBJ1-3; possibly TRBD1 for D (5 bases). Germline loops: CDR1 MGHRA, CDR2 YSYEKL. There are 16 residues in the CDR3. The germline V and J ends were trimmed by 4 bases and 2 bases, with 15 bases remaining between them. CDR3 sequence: CASSRGGVSTGNTIYF. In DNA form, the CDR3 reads TGCGCCAGCAGCCGGGGCGGGGTAAGCACTGGAAACACCATATATTTT.

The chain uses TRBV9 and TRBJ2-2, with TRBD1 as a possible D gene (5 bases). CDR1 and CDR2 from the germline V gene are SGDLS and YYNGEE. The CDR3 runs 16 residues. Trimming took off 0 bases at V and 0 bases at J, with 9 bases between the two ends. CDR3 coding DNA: TGTGCCAGCAGCGTAGTCAGGGCTACGAACACCGGGGAGCTGTTTTTT. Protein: CASSVVRATNTGELFF.

The CDR3 DNA sequence: TGCGCCAGCAGCCGACAACAGGGGGCGAGCTCCTACAATGAGCAGTTCTTC. It specifies CASSRQQGASSYNEQFF. The rearrangement joins TRBV4-1 to TRBJ2-1, with 9 bases aligning to TRBD1. V was pared by 4 bases and J by 0 bases, with 7 bases of the junction left unmatched. Germline V gene data show CDR1 as MGHRA and CDR2 as YSYEKL. The CDR3 consists of 17 residues.

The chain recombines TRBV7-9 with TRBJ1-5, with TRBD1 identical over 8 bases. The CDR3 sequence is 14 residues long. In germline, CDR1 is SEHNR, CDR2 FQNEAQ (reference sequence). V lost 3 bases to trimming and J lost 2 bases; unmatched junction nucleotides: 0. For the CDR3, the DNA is TGTGCCAGCAGCTTGACAGGGGGCAATCAGCCCCAGCATTTT. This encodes CASSLTGGNQPQHF. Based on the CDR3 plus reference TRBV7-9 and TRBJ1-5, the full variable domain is DTGVSQNPRHKITKRGQNVTFRCDPISEHNRLYWYRQTLGQGPEFLTYFQNEAQLEKSRLLSDRFSAERPKGSFSTLEIQRTEQGDSAMYLCASSLTGGNQPQHFGDGTRLSIL.

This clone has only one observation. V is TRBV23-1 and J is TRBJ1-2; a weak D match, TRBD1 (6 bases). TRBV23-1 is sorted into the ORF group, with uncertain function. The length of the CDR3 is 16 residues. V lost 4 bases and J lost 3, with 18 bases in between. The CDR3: CASSRLGGQGHYGYTF. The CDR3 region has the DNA TGCGCCAGCAGTCGATTGGGTGGGCAGGGGCACTATGGCTACACCTTC.

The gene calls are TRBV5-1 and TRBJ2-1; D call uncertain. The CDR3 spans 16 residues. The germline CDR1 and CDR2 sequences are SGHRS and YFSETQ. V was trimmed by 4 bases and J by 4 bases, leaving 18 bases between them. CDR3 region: CASSLRTQPTYNEQFF. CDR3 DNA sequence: TGCGCCAGCAGCCTGAGGACCCAACCGACGTACAATGAGCAGTTCTTC.

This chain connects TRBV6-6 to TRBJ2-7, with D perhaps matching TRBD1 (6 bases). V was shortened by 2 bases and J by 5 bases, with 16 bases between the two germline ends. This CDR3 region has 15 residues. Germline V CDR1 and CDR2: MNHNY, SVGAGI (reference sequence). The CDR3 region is CASSYQQGDWDEQYF. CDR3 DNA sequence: TGTGCCAGCAGTTACCAACAGGGCGATTGGGACGAGCAGTACTTC.

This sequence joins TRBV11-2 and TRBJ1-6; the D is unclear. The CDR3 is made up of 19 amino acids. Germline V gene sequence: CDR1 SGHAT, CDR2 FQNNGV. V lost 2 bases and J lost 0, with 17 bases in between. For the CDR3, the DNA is TGTGCCAGCAGCTTAAGATGGTGGCCGGTTAGCTCCTATAATTCACCCCTCCACTTT. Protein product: CASSLRWWPVSSYNSPLHF.

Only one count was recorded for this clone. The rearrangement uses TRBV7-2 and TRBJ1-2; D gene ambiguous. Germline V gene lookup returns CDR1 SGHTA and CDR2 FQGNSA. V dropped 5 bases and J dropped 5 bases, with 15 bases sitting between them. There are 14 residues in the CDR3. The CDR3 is CASSVERTLYGYTF. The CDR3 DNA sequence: TGTGCCAGCAGCGTTGAAAGGACGCTATATGGCTACACCTTC.